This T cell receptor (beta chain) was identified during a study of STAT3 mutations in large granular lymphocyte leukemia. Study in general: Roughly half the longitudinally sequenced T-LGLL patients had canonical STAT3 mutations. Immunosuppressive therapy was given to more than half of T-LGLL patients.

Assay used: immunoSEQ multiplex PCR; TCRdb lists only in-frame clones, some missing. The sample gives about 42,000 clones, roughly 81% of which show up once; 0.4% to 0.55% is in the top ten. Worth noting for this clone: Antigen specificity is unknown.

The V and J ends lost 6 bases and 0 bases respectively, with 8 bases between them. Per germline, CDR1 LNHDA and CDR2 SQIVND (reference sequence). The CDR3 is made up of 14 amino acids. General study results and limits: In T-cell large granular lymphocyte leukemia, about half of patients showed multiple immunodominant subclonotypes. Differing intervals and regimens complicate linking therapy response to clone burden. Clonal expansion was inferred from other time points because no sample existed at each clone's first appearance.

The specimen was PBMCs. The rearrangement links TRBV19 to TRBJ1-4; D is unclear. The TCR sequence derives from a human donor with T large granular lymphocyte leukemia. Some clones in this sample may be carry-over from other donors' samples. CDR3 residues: CASRLKATNEKLFF. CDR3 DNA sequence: TGTGCCAGTAGACTAAAAGCAACTAATGAAAAACTGTTTTTT.